This TCR beta chain was found in a study of blood T cells in healthy people across ages. Turning to the study itself: Template switching recovered approximately one barcoded beta molecule for every two T cells.

This CDR3 has 13 amino acids. The trim removed 8 bases at V and 4 bases at J, leaving 5 bases unmatched. Study results and limitations: Diversity estimated from one million T cells was considered an underestimate.

In regard to this clonotype: No antigen is known for it.

A second PCR of roughly 7 to 11 cycles used a sample-barcoded 5' primer and a J-beta primer mix. No fewer than 3 million CDR3-containing paired-end reads came from each sample. TCRdb reprocessed the 5' RACE reads with MiXCR, giving one entry per CDR3 protein. The repertoire holds 450,000 to 700,000 distinct CDR3 sequences, with 25% to 30% as singletons. Specimen: blood. The source of this sequence is a woman between 65 and 79 years old in good health. The chain carries TRBV12-3 or TRBV12-4 and TRBJ1-3, with 7 positions matching TRBD1. CDR3 coding DNA: TGTGCCAGCGGTGACAGGGTAGGAAACACCATATATTTT. The encoded protein is CASGDRVGNTIYF.